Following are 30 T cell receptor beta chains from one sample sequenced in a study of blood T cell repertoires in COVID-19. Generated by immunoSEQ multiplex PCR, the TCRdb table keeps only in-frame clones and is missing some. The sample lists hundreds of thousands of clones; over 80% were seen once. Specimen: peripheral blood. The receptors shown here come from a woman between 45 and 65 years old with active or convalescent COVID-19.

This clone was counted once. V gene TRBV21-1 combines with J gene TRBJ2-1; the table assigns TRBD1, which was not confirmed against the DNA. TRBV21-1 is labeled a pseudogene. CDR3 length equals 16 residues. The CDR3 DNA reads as TGTGCCAGCCGGCAGGGGGACCGAAGCTCCTACAATGAGCAGTTCTTC. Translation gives CASRQGDRSSYNEQFF.

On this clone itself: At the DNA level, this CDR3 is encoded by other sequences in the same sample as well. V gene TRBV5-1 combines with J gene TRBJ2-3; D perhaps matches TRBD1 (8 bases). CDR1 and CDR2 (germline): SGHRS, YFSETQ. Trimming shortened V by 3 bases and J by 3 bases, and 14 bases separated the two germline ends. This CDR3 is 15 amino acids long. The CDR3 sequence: CASSSTGEGTDTQYF. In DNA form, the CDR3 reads TGCGCCAGCAGCTCGACAGGGGAGGGGACAGATACGCAGTATTTT.

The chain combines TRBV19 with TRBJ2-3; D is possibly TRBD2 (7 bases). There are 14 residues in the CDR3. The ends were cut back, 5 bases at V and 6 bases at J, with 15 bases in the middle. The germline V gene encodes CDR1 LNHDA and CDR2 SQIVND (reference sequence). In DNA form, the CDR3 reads TGTGCCAGTAGTTTCGGCGGGGGCTTGGATACGCAGTATTTT. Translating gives CASSFGGGLDTQYF. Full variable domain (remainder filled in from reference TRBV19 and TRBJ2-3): DGGITQSPKYLFRKEGQNVTLSCEQNLNHDAMYWYRQDPGQGLRLIYYSQIVNDFQKGDIAEGYSVSREKKESFPLTVTSAQKNPTAFYLCASSFGGGLDTQYFGPGTRLTVL.

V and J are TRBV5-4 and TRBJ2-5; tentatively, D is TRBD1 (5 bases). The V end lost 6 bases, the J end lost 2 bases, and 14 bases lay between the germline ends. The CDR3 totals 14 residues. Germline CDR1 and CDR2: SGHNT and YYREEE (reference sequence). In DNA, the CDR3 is TGTGCCAGCACGGTGGGGCGCCGGCAAGAGACCCAGTACTTC. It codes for CASTVGRRQETQYF.

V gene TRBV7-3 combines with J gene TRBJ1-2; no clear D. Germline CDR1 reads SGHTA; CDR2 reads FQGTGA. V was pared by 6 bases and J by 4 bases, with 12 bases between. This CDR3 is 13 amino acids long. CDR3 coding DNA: TGTGCCAGCAGTCCAGGATCAGGCTATGGCTACACCTTC. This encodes CASSPGSGYGYTF.

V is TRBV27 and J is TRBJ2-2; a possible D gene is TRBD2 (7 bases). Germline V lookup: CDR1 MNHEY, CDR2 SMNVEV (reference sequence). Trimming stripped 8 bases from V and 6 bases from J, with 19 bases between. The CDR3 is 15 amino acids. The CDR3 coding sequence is TGTGCCAGCCGGGAACAGGGTAGCGGGTCCGGGGAGCTGTTTTTT. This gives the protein CASREQGSGSGELFF.

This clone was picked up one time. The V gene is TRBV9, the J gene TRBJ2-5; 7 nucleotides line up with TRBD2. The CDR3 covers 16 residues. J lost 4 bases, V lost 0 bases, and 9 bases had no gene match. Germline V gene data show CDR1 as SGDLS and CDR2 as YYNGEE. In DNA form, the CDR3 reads TGTGCCAGCAGCGTAGCTAGCACTAGCGCTAGAGAGACCCAGTACTTC. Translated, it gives CASSVASTSARETQYF.

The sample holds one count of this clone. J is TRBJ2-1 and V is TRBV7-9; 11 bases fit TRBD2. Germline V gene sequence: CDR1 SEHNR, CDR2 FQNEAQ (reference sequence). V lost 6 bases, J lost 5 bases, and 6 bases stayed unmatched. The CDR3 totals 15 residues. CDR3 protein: CASRPTSGRDNEQFF. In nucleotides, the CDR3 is TGTGCCAGCAGACCAACTAGCGGGAGAGACAATGAGCAGTTCTTC.

The CDR3 region is CASSLNPDEKLFF. In DNA form, the CDR3 reads TGTGCCAGCAGCTTGAATCCGGATGAAAAACTGTTTTTT. The chain carries TRBV7-6 and TRBJ1-4, with D hard to call. CDR1 SGHVS and CDR2 FNYEAQ come from the germline V gene. The CDR3 is 13 residues long. V dropped 3 bases and J dropped 6 bases, with 8 bases sitting between them.

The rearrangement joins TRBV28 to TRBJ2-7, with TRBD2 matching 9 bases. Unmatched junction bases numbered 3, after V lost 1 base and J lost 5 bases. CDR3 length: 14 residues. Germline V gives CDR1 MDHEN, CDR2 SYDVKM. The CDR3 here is CASSLSGTSNEQYF. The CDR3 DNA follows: TGTGCCAGCAGTTTATCCGGGACTAGCAACGAGCAGTACTTC.

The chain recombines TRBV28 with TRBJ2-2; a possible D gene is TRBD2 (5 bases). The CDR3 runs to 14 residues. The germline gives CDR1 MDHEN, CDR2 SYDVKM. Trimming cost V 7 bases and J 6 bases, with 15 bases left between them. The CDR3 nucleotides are TGTGCCAGCAACCGAGCGGAGCCGGCCGGGGAGCTGTTTTTT. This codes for CASNRAEPAGELFF.

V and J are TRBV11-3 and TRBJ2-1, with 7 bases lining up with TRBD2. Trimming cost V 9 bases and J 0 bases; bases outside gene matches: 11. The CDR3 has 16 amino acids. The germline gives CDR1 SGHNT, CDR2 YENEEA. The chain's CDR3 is CASPRCGLGSYNEQFF. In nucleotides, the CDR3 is TGTGCCAGTCCCAGGTGTGGACTAGGCTCCTACAATGAGCAGTTCTTC.

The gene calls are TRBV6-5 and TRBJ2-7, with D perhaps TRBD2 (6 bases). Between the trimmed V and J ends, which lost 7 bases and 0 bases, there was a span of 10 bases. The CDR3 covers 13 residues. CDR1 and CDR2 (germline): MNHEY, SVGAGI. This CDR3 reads CASKGLPSYEQYF. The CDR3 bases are TGTGCCAGCAAGGGACTCCCCTCCTACGAGCAGTACTTC.

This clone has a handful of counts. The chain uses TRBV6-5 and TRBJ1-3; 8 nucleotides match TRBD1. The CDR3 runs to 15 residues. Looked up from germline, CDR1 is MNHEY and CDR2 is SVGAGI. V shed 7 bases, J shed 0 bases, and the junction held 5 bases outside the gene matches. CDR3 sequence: CASMRGTGSGNTIYF. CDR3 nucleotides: TGTGCCAGCATGAGGGGGACAGGCTCTGGAAACACCATATATTTT.

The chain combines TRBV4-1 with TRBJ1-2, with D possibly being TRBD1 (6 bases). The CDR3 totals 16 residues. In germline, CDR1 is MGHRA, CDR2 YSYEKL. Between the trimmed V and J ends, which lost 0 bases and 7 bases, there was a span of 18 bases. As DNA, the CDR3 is TGCGCCAGCAGCCAAGAGGAAAACAGGGCGAAGGGTGGCTACACCTTC. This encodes CASSQEENRAKGGYTF.

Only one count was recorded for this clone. The CDR3 sequence: CASSPLELAEVPYQETQYF. CDR3 in DNA: TGTGCCAGCAGCCCCCTCGAGCTAGCGGAAGTACCGTACCAAGAGACCCAGTACTTC. The rearrangement uses TRBV3-1 (or the pseudogene TRBV3-2) and TRBJ2-5, with 7 bases fitting TRBD2. Germline trimming cut 4 bases from V and 0 bases from J; bases unmatched to any gene: 17. The CDR3 sequence is 19 residues long. CDR1 is LGHDT and CDR2 is YNNKEL in the germline V gene (reference sequence).

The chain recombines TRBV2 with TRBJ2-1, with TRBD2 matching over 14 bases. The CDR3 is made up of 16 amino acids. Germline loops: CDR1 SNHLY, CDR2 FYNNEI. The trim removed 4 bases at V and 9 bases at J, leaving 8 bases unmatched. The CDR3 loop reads CASSARLAGGQGEQFF. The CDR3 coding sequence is TGTGCCAGCAGTGCCCGACTAGCGGGAGGGCAAGGTGAGCAGTTCTTC. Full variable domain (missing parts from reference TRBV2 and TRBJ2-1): EPEVTQTPSHQVTQMGQEVILRCVPISNHLYFYWYRQILGQKVEFLVSFYNNEISEKSEIFDDQFSVERPDGSNFTLKIRSTKLEDSAMYFCASSARLAGGQGEQFFGPGTRLTVL.

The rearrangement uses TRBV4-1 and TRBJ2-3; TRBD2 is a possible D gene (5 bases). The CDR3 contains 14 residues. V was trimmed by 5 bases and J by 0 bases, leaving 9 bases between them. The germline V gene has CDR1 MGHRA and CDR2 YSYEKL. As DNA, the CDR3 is TGCGCCAGCAGCTCGCGGACTAGCACAGATACGCAGTATTTT. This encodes CASSSRTSTDTQYF.

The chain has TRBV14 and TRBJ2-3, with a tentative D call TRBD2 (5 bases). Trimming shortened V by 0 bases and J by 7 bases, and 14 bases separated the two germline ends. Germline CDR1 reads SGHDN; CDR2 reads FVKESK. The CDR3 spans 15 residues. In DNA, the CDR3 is TGTGCCAGCAGCCAAGACGGAGGCGCGAGAAATACGCAGTATTTT. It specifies CASSQDGGARNTQYF.

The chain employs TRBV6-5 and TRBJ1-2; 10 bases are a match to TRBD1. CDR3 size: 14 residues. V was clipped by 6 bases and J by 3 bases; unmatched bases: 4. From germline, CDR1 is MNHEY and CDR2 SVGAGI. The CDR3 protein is CASSRTGGDYGYTF. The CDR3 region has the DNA TGTGCCAGCAGCCGGACAGGGGGGGACTATGGCTACACCTTC.

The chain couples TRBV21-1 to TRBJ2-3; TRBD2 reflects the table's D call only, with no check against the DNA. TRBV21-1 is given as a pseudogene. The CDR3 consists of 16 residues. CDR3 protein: CASRTSSGIPTDTQYF. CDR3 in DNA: TGTGCCAGCAGAACATCTAGCGGGATACCCACAGATACGCAGTATTTT.

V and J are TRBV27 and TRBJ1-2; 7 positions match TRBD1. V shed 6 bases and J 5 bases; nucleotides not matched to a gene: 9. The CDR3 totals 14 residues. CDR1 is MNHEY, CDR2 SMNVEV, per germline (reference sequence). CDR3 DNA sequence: TGTGCCAGCAGCCCACAGGGGCTTGGGTATGGCTACACCTTC. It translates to CASSPQGLGYGYTF.

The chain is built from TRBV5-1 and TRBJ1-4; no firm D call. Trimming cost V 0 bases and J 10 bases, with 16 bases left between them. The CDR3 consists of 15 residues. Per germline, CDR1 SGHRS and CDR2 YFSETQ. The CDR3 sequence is CASSLDGPSGAKLFF. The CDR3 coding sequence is TGCGCCAGCAGCTTGGATGGCCCATCGGGAGCAAAACTGTTTTTT.

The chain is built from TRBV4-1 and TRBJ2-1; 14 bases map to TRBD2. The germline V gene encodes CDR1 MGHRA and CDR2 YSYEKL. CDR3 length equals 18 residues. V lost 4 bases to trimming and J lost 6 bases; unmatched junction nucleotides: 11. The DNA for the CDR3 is TGCGCCAGCAGCCGGACTAGCGGGAGGATAGACCCCTTCAATGAGCAGTTCTTC. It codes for CASSRTSGRIDPFNEQFF.

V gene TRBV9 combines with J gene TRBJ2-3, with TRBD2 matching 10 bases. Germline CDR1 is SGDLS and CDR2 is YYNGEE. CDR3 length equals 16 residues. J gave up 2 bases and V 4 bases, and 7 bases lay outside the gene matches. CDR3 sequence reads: CASSFRTSGLTDTQYF. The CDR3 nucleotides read TGTGCCAGCAGCTTCCGGACTAGCGGACTCACAGATACGCAGTATTTT.

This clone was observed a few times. DNA for the CDR3: TGCGCCAGCAGAGGGGCTAGCGGGAGGAATGAGCAGTTCTTC. Translating it yields CASRGASGRNEQFF. The rearrangement joins TRBV5-1 to TRBJ2-1; 11 positions agree with TRBD2. The CDR3 is made up of 14 amino acids. CDR1 SGHRS and CDR2 YFSETQ come from the germline V gene. Unmatched junction bases numbered 5, after V lost 5 bases and J lost 7 bases.

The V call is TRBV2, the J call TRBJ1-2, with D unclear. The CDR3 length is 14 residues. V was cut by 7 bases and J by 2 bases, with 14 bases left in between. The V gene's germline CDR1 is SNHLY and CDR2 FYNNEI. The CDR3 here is CASTGDFANYGYTF. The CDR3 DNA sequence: TGTGCCAGCACCGGAGACTTCGCCAACTATGGCTACACCTTC.

CDR3 sequence (DNA): TGTGCCAGCAGGAAAGAGGGGACTAGCTCAGATACGCAGTATTTT. This gives the protein CASRKEGTSSDTQYF. The chain links TRBV5-6 to TRBJ2-3; 9 bases align to TRBD2. V trimming: 5 bases; J trimming: 4 bases; junction bases outside the gene matches: 8. The CDR3 runs 15 residues. The germline V gene has CDR1 SGHDT and CDR2 YYEEEE. Supplemented by reference TRBV5-6 and TRBJ2-3, the full variable domain reads DAGVTQSPTHLIKTRGQQVTLRCSPKSGHDTVSWYQQALGQGPQFIFQYYEEEERQRGNFPDRFSGHQFPNYSSELNVNALLLGDSALYLCASRKEGTSSDTQYFGPGTRLTVL.

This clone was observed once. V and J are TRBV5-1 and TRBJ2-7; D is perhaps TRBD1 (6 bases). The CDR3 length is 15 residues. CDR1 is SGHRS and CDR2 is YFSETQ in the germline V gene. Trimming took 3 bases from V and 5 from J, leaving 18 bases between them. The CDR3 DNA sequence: TGCGCCAGCAGCTCTGTTGAGGGGGTGAAGGACGAGCAGTACTTC. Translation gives CASSSVEGVKDEQYF.

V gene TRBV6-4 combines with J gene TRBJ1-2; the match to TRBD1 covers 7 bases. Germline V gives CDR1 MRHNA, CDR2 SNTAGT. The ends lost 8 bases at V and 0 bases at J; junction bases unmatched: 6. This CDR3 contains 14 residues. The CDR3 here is CASAPGQANYGYTF. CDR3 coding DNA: TGTGCCAGCGCCCCCGGACAGGCTAACTATGGCTACACCTTC.